A single sample gave rise to the 31 T cell receptor beta chains below, sequenced in a study of post-analysis software for immune sequencing data. Study results and limitations: In patients, TRBV5-6, TRBV5-1 and TRBV20-1 belonged to 4 or 5 TRBV segments found more frequently than in controls.

For these receptors, no antigen is known. The authors incorporated unique molecular identifiers into the TCR beta cDNA libraries. TCRdb fed the PCR reads into MiXCR, producing one record per CDR3 protein. The table shows hundreds of thousands of distinct CDR3 sequences, with 59% occurring only once. Sample: blood. Source of these receptors: a girl aged 2 to 9 with multiple sclerosis.

This chain uses TRBV20-1 with TRBJ1-1; no clear D gene. The CDR3 consists of 13 residues. CDR1 is DFQATT and CDR2 is SNEGSKA in the germline V gene (reference sequence). The CDR3: CSAVPGVNTEAFF. The CDR3 coding sequence is TGCAGCGCTGTGCCCGGGGTGAACACTGAAGCTTTCTTT.

This clonotype was counted only a few times. The J gene is TRBJ2-4, the V gene TRBV20-1; D is ambiguous. The CDR3 extends over 13 amino acids. Germline V lookup: CDR1 DFQATT, CDR2 SNEGSKA (reference sequence). The V gene lost 1 base and the J gene lost 2 bases, with 6 bases spanning the gap. Written as DNA, the CDR3 is TGCAGTGCTAGAGTGGGGACCAAAAACATTCAGTACTTC. It is translated as CSARVGTKNIQYF.

The gene calls are TRBV5-5 and TRBJ2-5; D possibly matches TRBD1 or TRBD2 (6 bases each). The CDR3 spans 14 residues. V lost 3 bases and J lost 4, with 13 bases in between. Germline CDR1 is SGHKS and CDR2 is YYEKEE (reference sequence). The chain's CDR3 is CASSWGGGPETQYF. The CDR3 coding sequence is TGTGCCAGCAGCTGGGGTGGGGGGCCAGAGACCCAGTACTTC.

This clonotype was counted only a few times. CDR3 amino acids: CSVETGGDGYTF. In DNA, the CDR3 is TGCAGCGTTGAAACAGGGGGCGATGGCTACACCTTC. The chain uses TRBV29-1 and TRBJ1-2; TRBD1 matches 9 bases. The trim removed 2 bases at V and 6 bases at J, leaving 1 base unmatched. CDR3 length equals 12 residues. CDR1 and CDR2 (germline): SQVTM, ANQGSEA.

The rearrangement uses TRBV9 and TRBJ2-5; D is unresolved. Germline-derived CDR1 and CDR2 are SGDLS and YYNGEE. The V gene lost 0 bases and the J gene lost 7 bases, with 10 bases spanning the gap. CDR3 size: 13 residues. CDR3 sequence: CASSVEGQWTQYF. The CDR3 nucleotides read TGTGCCAGCAGCGTAGAAGGGCAGTGGACCCAGTACTTC.

The V call is TRBV2, the J call TRBJ2-1; perhaps TRBD2 as D (6 bases). The V gene lost 1 base and the J gene lost 2 bases, with 9 bases spanning the gap. Germline CDR1 SNHLY, CDR2 FYNNEI. The CDR3 is 15 residues long. CDR3 sequence (DNA): TGTGCCAGCAGTGAAGGGCGGGGTCCCTACAATGAGCAGTTCTTC. As protein: CASSEGRGPYNEQFF. The full variable domain, rest sourced from reference TRBV2 and TRBJ2-1, is EPEVTQTPSHQVTQMGQEVILRCVPISNHLYFYWYRQILGQKVEFLVSFYNNEISEKSEIFDDQFSVERPDGSNFTLKIRSTKLEDSAMYFCASSEGRGPYNEQFFGPGTRLTVL.

V gene TRBV7-2 combines with J gene TRBJ2-3; D may be TRBD1 or TRBD2 (6 bases each). From germline, CDR1 is SGHTA and CDR2 FQGNSA. This CDR3 has 16 residues. V lost 1 base to trimming and J lost 4 bases, with 15 bases between them. The CDR3 loop reads CASSLGSNREADTQYF. In nucleotides, the CDR3 is TGTGCCAGCAGCTTAGGAAGTAACAGGGAGGCAGATACGCAGTATTTT. The full variable domain, its missing parts supplied by reference TRBV7-2 and TRBJ2-3, is GAGVSQSPSNKVTEKGKDVELRCDPISGHTALYWYRQSLGQGLEFLIYFQGNSAPDKSGLPSDRFSAERTGGSVSTLTIQRTQQEDSAVYLCASSLGSNREADTQYFGPGTRLTVL.

The CDR3 loop reads CSARVRPGANVLTF. For the CDR3, the DNA is TGCAGTGCTAGGGTTAGACCTGGGGCCAACGTCCTGACTTTC. V gene TRBV20-1 combines with J gene TRBJ2-6; D unresolved. Germline V gene lookup returns CDR1 DFQATT and CDR2 SNEGSKA (reference sequence). Trimming pared 3 bases from V and 2 bases from J, leaving 8 bases between. The CDR3 is made up of 14 amino acids.

This clonotype was observed a few times. CDR3 region: CASSWDRVSTDTQYF. CDR3 DNA: TGTGCCAGCAGTTGGGACAGGGTTAGCACAGATACGCAGTATTTT. The V call is TRBV28, the J call TRBJ2-3; 9 positions agree with TRBD1. The J segment lost 0 bases and the V segment lost 4 bases, leaving 2 bases of the junction unmatched. Germline V gene sequence: CDR1 MDHEN, CDR2 SYDVKM. This CDR3 region has 15 residues.

The rearrangement uses TRBV20-1 and TRBJ2-1; 8 bases are a match to TRBD2. V lost 3 bases to trimming and J lost 8 bases; unmatched junction nucleotides: 12. The CDR3 contains 15 residues. Germline-derived CDR1 and CDR2 are DFQATT and SNEGSKA (reference sequence). CDR3 coding DNA: TGCAGTGCTAGCGAACTAGCGGCCCGTAGCGATGAGCAGTTCTTC. Protein sequence: CSASELAARSDEQFF.

The chain uses TRBV10-3 and TRBJ2-6; D remains unclear. Deletions cut 2 bases from V and 3 bases from J, with 5 bases between. Germline CDR1 reads ENHRY; CDR2 reads SYGVKD. The CDR3 is made up of 14 amino acids. As DNA, the CDR3 is TGTGCCATCAGTGAGGGGGTTGGGGCCAACGTCCTGACTTTC. It is translated as CAISEGVGANVLTF.

As regards this clonotype: The junction differs from germline at one of its ends, possibly a read error. The rearrangement links TRBV3-1 to TRBJ2-1; 9 bases map to TRBD1. Germline values: CDR1 LGHDT, CDR2 YNNKEL (reference sequence). CDR3 length equals 15 residues. CDR3 coding DNA: TGCGCCAGCAGCCAAGACAGGGGGGTTAGGGATGAGCAGTTCTTC. It specifies CASSQDRGVRDEQFF.

The chain recombines TRBV12-3 or TRBV12-4 with TRBJ2-4, with D possibly being TRBD2 (6 bases). Trimming left V 7 bases short and J 7 bases short, with 11 bases between. The CDR3 consists of 12 residues. In DNA, the CDR3 is TGTGCCAGCACTTCGGACTACAACATTCAGTACTTC. Encoded protein: CASTSDYNIQYF.

This chain connects TRBV4-2 to TRBJ1-6; no clear D. V was pared by 0 bases and J by 8 bases, with 11 bases between. This CDR3 has 15 residues. Germline V gene sequence: CDR1 LGHNA, CDR2 YNFKEQ. For the CDR3, the DNA is TGTGCCAGCAGCCAAGATTGGCAGTTGGATTCACCCCTCCACTTT. Translating gives CASSQDWQLDSPLHF.

The chain joins TRBV5-1 to TRBJ2-1; tentative D call: TRBD2 (6 bases). The germline V gene has CDR1 SGHRS and CDR2 YFSETQ. V lost 4 bases, J lost 4 bases, and 9 bases lay in between. CDR3 length equals 13 residues. CDR3 amino acids: CASSAGMYNEQFF. CDR3 nucleotide sequence: TGCGCCAGCAGCGCGGGGATGTACAATGAGCAGTTCTTC.

The chain has TRBV20-1 and TRBJ1-2; D is possibly TRBD1 (5 bases). The V end was cut by 3 bases, the J end by 6 bases, with 8 bases between. CDR1 is DFQATT and CDR2 is SNEGSKA in the germline V gene (reference sequence). The CDR3 is made up of 11 amino acids. CDR3 nucleotide sequence: TGCAGTGCTAGCGAAGGGGATGGCTACACCTTC. Amino acid sequence: CSASEGDGYTF.

V gene TRBV7-9 combines with J gene TRBJ2-5, with TRBD1 identical over 8 bases. The CDR3 is made up of 16 amino acids. With V trimmed by 2 bases and J by 2 bases, 7 bases remained unmatched. Germline CDR1 and CDR2: SEHNR and FQNEAQ (reference sequence). CDR3 DNA sequence: TGTGCCAGCAGCTTAAATGCAGGGGGCCGGCAAGAGACCCAGTACTTC. Translated, it gives CASSLNAGGRQETQYF.

This clonotype is a singleton in its sample. At one boundary the junction diverges from the germline segment, which might be a read error. This chain links TRBV20-1 with TRBJ2-7; D is unresolved. This CDR3 contains 15 residues. Germline V gives CDR1 DFQATT, CDR2 SNEGSKA (reference sequence). The CDR3 protein is CSASPPRLSSHEQYF. The CDR3 DNA reads TGCAGTGCTAGCCCCCCCCGTCTGAGCTCCCACGAGCAGTACTTC.

This chain connects TRBV25-1 to TRBJ1-2; unclear D gene. Trimming removed 6 bases at V and 8 bases at J, with 16 bases between. The CDR3 contains 13 residues. Looked up from germline, CDR1 is MGHDK and CDR2 is SYGVNS. CDR3 sequence (DNA): TGTGCCAGCAGCGAGGGCCGAAGTTCGGGCTACACCTTC. This encodes CASSEGRSSGYTF.

V usage is TRBV25-1 and J usage is TRBJ2-1; D may be TRBD2 (6 bases). V shed 1 base and J shed 2 bases, with 12 bases lying between them. The CDR3 extends over 16 amino acids. CDR1 MGHDK and CDR2 SYGVNS come from the germline V gene. The CDR3 nucleotides are TGTGCCAGCAGTGAATCTCGGGAGTTGCCCTACAATGAGCAGTTCTTC. Encoded protein: CASSESRELPYNEQFF.

The chain uses TRBV7-8 and TRBJ2-3; tentatively, D is TRBD2 (5 bases). This CDR3 has 15 amino acids. V shed 3 bases and J shed 4 bases, with 14 bases lying between them. The germline V gene has CDR1 SGHVS and CDR2 FQNEAQ. In DNA form, the CDR3 reads TGTGCCAGCAGCTTTTTATCGTCACTAGCAGATACGCAGTATTTT. It yields the protein CASSFLSSLADTQYF.

The table lists this clonotype with a count of one. This chain links TRBV11-1 with TRBJ2-1; a weak D match, TRBD1 (6 bases). V was cut by 4 bases and J by 5 bases, with 12 bases left in between. Germline CDR1 is SGHAT and CDR2 is FQDESV (reference sequence). This CDR3 has 14 amino acids. This CDR3 is CASSWGPRDNEQFF. CDR3 nucleotide sequence: TGTGCCAGCAGCTGGGGGCCCAGAGACAATGAGCAGTTCTTC.

The CDR3 nucleotides are TGTGCCAGCCATTTCACAGCTAACTATGGCTACACCTTC. Translated: CASHFTANYGYTF. The V gene is TRBV2, the J gene TRBJ1-2; the D is unclear. V lost 8 bases and J lost 0, with 10 bases in between. The CDR3 is 13 amino acids. Germline values: CDR1 SNHLY, CDR2 FYNNEI.

The rearrangement joins TRBV29-1 to TRBJ2-5; D possibly corresponds to TRBD2 (6 bases). This CDR3 contains 13 residues. Germline-derived CDR1 and CDR2 are SQVTM and ANQGSEA. Trimming took off 5 bases at V and 4 bases at J, with 14 bases between the two ends. The CDR3 region is CSVLRRGLETQYF. CDR3 coding DNA: TGCAGCGTTTTAAGGCGGGGTCTAGAGACCCAGTACTTC.

This clonotype was observed a few times. The rearrangement uses TRBV7-9 and TRBJ1-1; D remains unclear. Trimming shortened V by 3 bases and J by 5 bases, and 10 bases separated the two germline ends. Germline V gene lookup returns CDR1 SEHNR and CDR2 FQNEAQ (reference sequence). This CDR3 is 13 amino acids long. CDR3: CASSFSLDTEAFF. CDR3 sequence (DNA): TGTGCCAGCAGCTTTAGCCTCGATACTGAAGCTTTCTTT.

Details on this clonotype: One junction end does not reproduce the germline sequence, and a read error may be involved. J is TRBJ2-3 and V is TRBV6-4; 7 nucleotides match TRBD2. CDR3 length: 14 amino acids. Per germline, CDR1 MRHNA and CDR2 SNTAGT. The CDR3, as DNA: TGTGCCTGCAGTGACCCCGGGGAGGGAAGGGCGCAGTATTTT. Translation: CACSDPGEGRAQYF.

This clonotype was observed once. This chain uses TRBV6-4 with TRBJ2-3; 8 bases match TRBD2. The CDR3 sequence is 14 residues long. Germline assignment: CDR1 MRHNA and CDR2 SNTAGT. J was trimmed by 10 bases and V by 6 bases; bases with no gene match: 12. The CDR3 bases are TGTGCCAGCAGCCCCTTGGATATGGGACTAGCGCAGTATTTT. Protein sequence: CASSPLDMGLAQYF.

This clonotype was seen a handful of times. The chain is built from TRBV5-1 and TRBJ2-5; TRBD1 aligns across 10 bases. Germline assignment: CDR1 SGHRS and CDR2 YFSETQ. V lost 4 bases, J lost 3 bases, and 12 bases stayed unmatched. The CDR3 contains 17 residues. The DNA of the CDR3 is TGCGCCAGCAGCCCTTGGAACTCGGACAGGGGGAAAGAGACCCAGTACTTC. Residues: CASSPWNSDRGKETQYF.

This clonotype was observed a handful of times. This chain connects TRBV10-3 to TRBJ2-3; maybe TRBD1 (5 bases). The CDR3 covers 13 residues. Trimming shortened V by 6 bases and J by 3 bases, and 10 bases separated the two germline ends. Germline CDR1 and CDR2: ENHRY and SYGVKD. The CDR3 DNA is TGTGCCATCAGCAACAGACAGACAGATACGCAGTATTTT. It specifies CAISNRQTDTQYF.

The chain is built from TRBV12-3 or TRBV12-4 and TRBJ2-7; D uncertain. Trimming cost V 5 bases and J 5 bases, with 10 bases left between them. CDR3 length equals 12 residues. CDR3 in DNA: TGTGCCAGCAGTCCCGACACCGACGAGCAGTACTTC. This encodes CASSPDTDEQYF.

The J gene is TRBJ2-1, the V gene TRBV7-9; no clear D. Judging by the DNA end, TRBJ2-7 fits better; the J call may be wrong. Germline CDR1 and CDR2: SEHNR and FQNEAQ (reference sequence). The CDR3 length is 13 residues. The CDR3 reads CASSPPLHYEQYF. CDR3 DNA sequence: TGTGCCAGCAGCCCGCCCCTTCACTACGAGCAGTACTTC.